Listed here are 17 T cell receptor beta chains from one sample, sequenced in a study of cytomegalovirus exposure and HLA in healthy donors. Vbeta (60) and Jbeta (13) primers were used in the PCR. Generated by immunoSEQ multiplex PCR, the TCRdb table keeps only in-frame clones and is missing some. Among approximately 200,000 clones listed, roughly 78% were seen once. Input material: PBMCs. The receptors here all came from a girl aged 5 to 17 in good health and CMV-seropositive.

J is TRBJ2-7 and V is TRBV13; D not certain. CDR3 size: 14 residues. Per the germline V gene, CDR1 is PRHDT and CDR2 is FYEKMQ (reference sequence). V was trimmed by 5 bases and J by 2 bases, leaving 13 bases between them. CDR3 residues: CASSALTYTYEQYF. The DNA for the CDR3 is TGTGCCAGCAGCGCCCTGACATATACCTACGAGCAGTACTTC.

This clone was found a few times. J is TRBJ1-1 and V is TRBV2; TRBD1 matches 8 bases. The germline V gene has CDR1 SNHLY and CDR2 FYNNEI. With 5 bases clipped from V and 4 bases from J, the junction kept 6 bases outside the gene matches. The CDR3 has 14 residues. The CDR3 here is CASSPDRGVTEAFF. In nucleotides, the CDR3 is TGTGCCAGCAGTCCAGACAGGGGTGTCACTGAAGCTTTCTTT.

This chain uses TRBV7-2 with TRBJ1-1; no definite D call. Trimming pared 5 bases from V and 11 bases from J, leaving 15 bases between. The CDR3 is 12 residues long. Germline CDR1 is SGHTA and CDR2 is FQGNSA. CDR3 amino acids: CASSPRTGLAFF. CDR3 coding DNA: TGTGCCAGCAGCCCCAGGACGGGGTTGGCTTTCTTT.

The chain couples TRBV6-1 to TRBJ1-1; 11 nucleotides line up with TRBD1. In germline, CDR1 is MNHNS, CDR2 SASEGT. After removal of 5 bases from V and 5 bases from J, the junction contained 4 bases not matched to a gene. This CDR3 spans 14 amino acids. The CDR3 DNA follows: TGTGCCAGCAGTCACGGGACAGGGGGGACTGAAGCTTTCTTT. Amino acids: CASSHGTGGTEAFF.

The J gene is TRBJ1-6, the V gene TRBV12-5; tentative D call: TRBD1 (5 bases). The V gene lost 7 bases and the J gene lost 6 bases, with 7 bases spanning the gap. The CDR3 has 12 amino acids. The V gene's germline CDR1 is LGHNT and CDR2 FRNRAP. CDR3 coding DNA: TGTGCTAGTGCCCAGGGTAATTCACCCCTCCACTTT. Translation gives CASAQGNSPLHF.

CDR3 nucleotide sequence: TGCGCCAGCAGCTTGGAGGCAGGGGGCTTATTGGGCACTGAAGCTTTCTTT. This sequence encodes CASSLEAGGLLGTEAFF. This sequence joins TRBV5-1 and TRBJ1-1, with 8 bases matching TRBD1. Losses at the gene ends were 0 bases for V and 4 bases for J; bases not matched to a gene: 11. The CDR3 is 17 amino acids. The germline CDR1 and CDR2 sequences are SGHRS and YFSETQ.

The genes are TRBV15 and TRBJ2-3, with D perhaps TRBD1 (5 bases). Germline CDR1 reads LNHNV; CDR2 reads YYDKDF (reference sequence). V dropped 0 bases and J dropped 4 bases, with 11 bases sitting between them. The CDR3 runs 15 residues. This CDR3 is CATSRDGPGSDTQYF. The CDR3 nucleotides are TGTGCCACCAGCAGAGATGGCCCAGGGTCAGATACGCAGTATTTT.

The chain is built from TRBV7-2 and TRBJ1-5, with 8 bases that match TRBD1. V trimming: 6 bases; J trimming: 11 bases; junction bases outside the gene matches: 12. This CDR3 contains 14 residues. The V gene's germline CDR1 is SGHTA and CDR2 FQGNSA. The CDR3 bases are TGTGCCAGCAGTTCCGGGACAGGACCCGTGTCCCAGCATTTT. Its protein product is CASSSGTGPVSQHF.

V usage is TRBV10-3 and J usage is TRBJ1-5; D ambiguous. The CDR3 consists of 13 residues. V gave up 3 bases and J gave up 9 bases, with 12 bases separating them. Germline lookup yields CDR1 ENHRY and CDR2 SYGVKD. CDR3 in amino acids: CAISDGPGGPQHF. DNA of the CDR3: TGTGCCATCAGTGATGGACCCGGAGGGCCCCAGCATTTT.

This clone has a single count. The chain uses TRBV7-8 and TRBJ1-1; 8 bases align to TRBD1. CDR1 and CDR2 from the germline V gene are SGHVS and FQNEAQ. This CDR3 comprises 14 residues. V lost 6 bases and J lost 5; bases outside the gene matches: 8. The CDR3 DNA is TGTGCCAGCAGACCCACCCGACAGGGGACTGAAGCTTTCTTT. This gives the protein CASRPTRQGTEAFF. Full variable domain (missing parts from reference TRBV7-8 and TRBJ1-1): GAGVSQSPRYKVAKRGQDVALRCDPISGHVSLFWYQQALGQGPEFLTYFQNEAQLDKSGLPSDRFFAERPEGSVSTLKIQRTQQEDSAVYLCASRPTRQGTEAFFGQGTRLTVV.

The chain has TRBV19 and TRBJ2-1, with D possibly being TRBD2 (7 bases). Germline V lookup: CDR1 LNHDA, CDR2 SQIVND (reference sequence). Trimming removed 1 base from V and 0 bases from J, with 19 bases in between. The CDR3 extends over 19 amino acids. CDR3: CASSIAPGRRGPSYNEQFF. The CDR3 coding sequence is TGTGCCAGTAGTATAGCCCCAGGGCGGCGGGGGCCCTCCTACAATGAGCAGTTCTTC. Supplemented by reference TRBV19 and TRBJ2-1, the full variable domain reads DGGITQSPKYLFRKEGQNVTLSCEQNLNHDAMYWYRQDPGQGLRLIYYSQIVNDFQKGDIAEGYSVSREKKESFPLTVTSAQKNPTAFYLCASSIAPGRRGPSYNEQFFGPGTRLTVL.

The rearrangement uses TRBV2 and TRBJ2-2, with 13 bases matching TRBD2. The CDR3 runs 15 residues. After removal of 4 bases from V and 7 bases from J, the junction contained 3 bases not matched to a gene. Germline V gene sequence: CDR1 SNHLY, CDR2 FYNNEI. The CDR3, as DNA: TGTGCCAGCAGTGGCCGGACTAGCGGGGGCGGGGAGCTGTTTTTT. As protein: CASSGRTSGGGELFF. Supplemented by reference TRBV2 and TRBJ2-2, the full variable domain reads EPEVTQTPSHQVTQMGQEVILRCVPISNHLYFYWYRQILGQKVEFLVSFYNNEISEKSEIFDDQFSVERPDGSNFTLKIRSTKLEDSAMYFCASSGRTSGGGELFFGEGSRLTVL.

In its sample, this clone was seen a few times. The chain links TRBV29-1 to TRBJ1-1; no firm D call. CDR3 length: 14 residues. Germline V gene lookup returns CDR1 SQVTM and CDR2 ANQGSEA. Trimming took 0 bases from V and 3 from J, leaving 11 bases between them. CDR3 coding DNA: TGCAGCGTTGAAGATCATGCAGAGGACACTGAAGCTTTCTTT. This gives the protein CSVEDHAEDTEAFF.

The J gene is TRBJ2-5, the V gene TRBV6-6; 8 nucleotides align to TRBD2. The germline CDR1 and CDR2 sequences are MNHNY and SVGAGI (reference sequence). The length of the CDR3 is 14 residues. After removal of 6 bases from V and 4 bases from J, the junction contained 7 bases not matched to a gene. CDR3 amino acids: CASRPGGAGETQYF. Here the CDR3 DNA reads TGTGCCAGCAGACCGGGGGGGGCGGGAGAGACCCAGTACTTC.

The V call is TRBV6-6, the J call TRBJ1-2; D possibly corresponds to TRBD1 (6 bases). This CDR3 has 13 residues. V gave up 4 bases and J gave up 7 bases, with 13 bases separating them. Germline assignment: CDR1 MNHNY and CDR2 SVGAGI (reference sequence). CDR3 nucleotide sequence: TGTGCCAGCAGTTCCGGACAGTTACGTGGCTACACCTTC. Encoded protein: CASSSGQLRGYTF.

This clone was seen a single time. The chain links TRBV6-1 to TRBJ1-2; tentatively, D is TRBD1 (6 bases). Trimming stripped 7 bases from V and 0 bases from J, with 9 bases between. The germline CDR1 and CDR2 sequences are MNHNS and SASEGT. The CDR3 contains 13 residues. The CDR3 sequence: CASTGQSNYGYTF. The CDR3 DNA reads TGTGCCAGCACCGGACAGTCTAACTATGGCTACACCTTC.

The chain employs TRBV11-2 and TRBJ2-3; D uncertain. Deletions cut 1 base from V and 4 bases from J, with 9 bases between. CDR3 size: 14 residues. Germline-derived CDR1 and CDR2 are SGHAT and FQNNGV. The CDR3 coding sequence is TGTGCCAGCAGCTTAGCCATCCACTCAGATACGCAGTATTTT. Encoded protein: CASSLAIHSDTQYF.